This T cell receptor beta chain originates from a study of blood T cell repertoires in COVID-19. Study background: The study drew acute and convalescent COVID-19 samples from the United States, Italy and Spain. T cells, B-cell-depleted T cells, or PBMCs supplied cDNA or gDNA.

The CDR3 consists of 15 residues. Germline V gives CDR1 DFQATT, CDR2 SNEGSKA (reference sequence). Trimming removed 3 bases from V and 7 bases from J, with 19 bases in between. In the authors' workflow: Estimation of nucleated cell counts was performed using reference gene primer amplification. Method: immunoSEQ multiplex PCR; TCRdb's copy keeps in-frame clones and lacks some. D and trimming come from the DNA, and the V and J calls and clone size come from that table. The data show about 110,000 clones, over 65% seen once. Sequencing input: peripheral blood. This TCR was recovered from a middle-aged woman with acute or convalescent COVID-19. The chain has TRBV20-1 and TRBJ2-1, with a weak D call TRBD2 (6 bases). This CDR3 is CSASKTSRGFNEQFF. The CDR3 region has the DNA TGCAGTGCTAGTAAGACTAGTCGGGGCTTTAATGAGCAGTTCTTC.